This TCR beta chain originates from a study of blood T cell repertoires in COVID-19. Across the study: Specimens from acute and convalescent COVID-19 originated in the United States, Italy and Spain. PBMCs, B-cell-depleted T cells, or T cells were the source of the cDNA or gDNA that made up the material.

Patients at the Seattle site were enrolled during active infection and followed longitudinally. In the study's own analysis: Nucleated cell number was recorded as an estimate derived from reference gene primer amplification. TCRdb's table, derived via immunoSEQ multiplex PCR, lists solely in-frame clones and lacks some. V, J and clone size derive from that table, while D and trimming were established from the DNA sequence. The sample records tens of thousands of clones, over 70% being singletons. The sample holds a few counts of this clone. Sequencing was carried out using peripheral blood. The clonotype originates from a man between 65 and 85 years old with COVID-19, enrolled during active disease.

The CDR3 loop is CASSLTAEETQYF. Here the CDR3 DNA reads TGTGCCAGCAGCTTAACGGCGGAAGAGACCCAGTACTTC. The J gene is TRBJ2-5, the V gene TRBV7-3; no reliable D call. Per the germline V gene, CDR1 is SGHTA and CDR2 is FQGTGA. V lost 0 bases to trimming and J lost 3 bases, with 5 bases between them. The CDR3 is made up of 13 amino acids.